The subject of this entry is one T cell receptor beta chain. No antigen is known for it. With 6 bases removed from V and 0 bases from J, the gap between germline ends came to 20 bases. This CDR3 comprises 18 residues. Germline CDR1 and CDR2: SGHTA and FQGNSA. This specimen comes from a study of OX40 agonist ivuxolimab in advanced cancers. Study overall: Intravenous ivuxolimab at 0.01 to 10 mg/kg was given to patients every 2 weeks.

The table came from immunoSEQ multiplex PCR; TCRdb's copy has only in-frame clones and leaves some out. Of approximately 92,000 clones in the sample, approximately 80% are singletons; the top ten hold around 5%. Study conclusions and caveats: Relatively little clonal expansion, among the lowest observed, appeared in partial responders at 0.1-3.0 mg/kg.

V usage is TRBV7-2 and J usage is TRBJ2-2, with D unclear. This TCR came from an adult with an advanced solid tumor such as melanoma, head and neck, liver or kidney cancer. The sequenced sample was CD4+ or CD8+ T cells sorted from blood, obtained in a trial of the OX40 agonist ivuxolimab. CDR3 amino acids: CASRPRLLRTTNTGELFF. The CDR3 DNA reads TGTGCCAGCAGGCCACGACTCCTACGAACTACGAACACCGGGGAGCTGTTTTTT.